Below, 11 T cell receptor beta chains from the same sample are listed, as sequenced in a study of T cell repertoires in cytomegalovirus infection. TCRdb used MiXCR to reprocess the reads, holding one entry per CDR3 protein. Of under 250,000 distinct CDR3 sequences listed, around 6.2% were seen once; the top ten hold 6.5%. Sample: PBMCs. Receptor source: a human donor in good health (CMV status not recorded). Some clones in this sample may be carry-over from other donors' samples.

In this sample, this clonotype turned up many times. The chain is built from TRBV6-5 and TRBJ2-5, with D hard to call. Germline CDR1 reads MNHEY; CDR2 reads SVGAGI. The CDR3 consists of 13 residues. Trimming shortened V by 8 bases and J by 1 base, and 11 bases separated the two germline ends. For the CDR3, the DNA is TGTGCCAGCCAACGCGGAGTCCAAGAGACCCAGTACTTC. Translating gives CASQRGVQETQYF.

This clonotype showed up just a few times. The rearrangement links TRBV28 to TRBJ1-3; possible D gene TRBD1, 6 bases. The V and J ends lost 9 bases and 0 bases respectively, with 15 bases between them. The CDR3 extends over 15 amino acids. The V gene's germline CDR1 is MDHEN and CDR2 SYDVKM. This CDR3 is CASSGGGTSGNTIYF. CDR3 coding DNA: TGTGCCAGTTCGGGGGGGGGCACCTCTGGAAACACCATATATTTT.

This clonotype was counted many times. J is TRBJ2-1 and V is TRBV28; D is uncertain. Trimming pared 2 bases from V and 5 bases from J, leaving 10 bases between. Germline V gene lookup returns CDR1 MDHEN and CDR2 SYDVKM. CDR3 length: 14 amino acids. CDR3 protein: CASSLPRTNNEQFF. The CDR3 DNA is TGTGCCAGCAGTTTACCTAGGACCAACAATGAGCAGTTCTTC.

This clonotype was observed at least ten times. This chain uses TRBV7-8 with TRBJ1-1; weak D call: TRBD1 (6 bases). The CDR3 spans 15 residues. Per germline, CDR1 SGHVS and CDR2 FQNEAQ. V was cut by 5 bases and J by 4 bases, with 17 bases left in between. The CDR3 reads CASSAQQGSLTEAFF. As DNA, the CDR3 is TGTGCCAGCAGCGCCCAACAGGGTTCTCTCACTGAAGCTTTCTTT.

Ten or more counts support this clonotype. The chain employs TRBV6-5 and TRBJ2-5, with a weak D call TRBD2 (6 bases). Trimming pared 5 bases from V and 6 bases from J, leaving 19 bases between. CDR3 length equals 15 residues. Germline CDR1 and CDR2: MNHEY and SVGAGI. This CDR3 is CASSNPGLPPKTQYF. CDR3 coding DNA: TGTGCCAGCAGTAACCCGGGACTGCCCCCGAAGACCCAGTACTTC.

This clonotype was observed many times. The CDR3 region is CSARSGNQETQYF. For the CDR3, the DNA is TGCAGTGCTAGATCTGGGAACCAAGAGACCCAGTACTTC. The J gene is TRBJ2-5, the V gene TRBV20-1; D gene unclear. The CDR3 consists of 13 residues. V dropped 2 bases and J dropped 0 bases, with 7 bases sitting between them. Germline CDR1 and CDR2: DFQATT and SNEGSKA (reference sequence).

This clonotype came up many times. The DNA of the CDR3 is TGTGCCATCAGGACTAGCGGGGGGGATCGCTCCTACAATGAGCAGTTCTTC. Amino acids: CAIRTSGGDRSYNEQFF. This chain links TRBV10-3 with TRBJ2-1; TRBD2 matches at 14 bases. Germline CDR1 reads ENHRY; CDR2 reads SYGVKD. V gave up 6 bases and J gave up 0 bases; unmatched junction bases: 4. CDR3 length: 17 residues.

This clonotype was counted ten times or more. V gene TRBV7-2 combines with J gene TRBJ1-3; D is possibly TRBD1 (5 bases). Trimming removed 4 bases from V and 8 bases from J, with 24 bases in between. Germline V gene lookup returns CDR1 SGHTA and CDR2 FQGNSA. The CDR3 has 17 residues. The CDR3 DNA is TGTGCCAGCAGCTATCGTTCAGGGAGGCTGAATCAGGACACCATATATTTT. Translating gives CASSYRSGRLNQDTIYF.

This sequence joins TRBV15 and TRBJ1-1, with D perhaps TRBD1 (6 bases). Trimming pared 5 bases from V and 2 bases from J, leaving 12 bases between. CDR3 size: 14 residues. The germline V gene has CDR1 LNHNV and CDR2 YYDKDF (reference sequence). This chain's CDR3 is CATSPSGANTEAFF. For the CDR3, the DNA is TGTGCCACCAGCCCCTCGGGGGCCAACACTGAAGCTTTCTTT.

There are a few counts of this clonotype. The V and J genes are TRBV29-1 and TRBJ2-2; weak D call: TRBD1 (6 bases). Germline CDR1 and CDR2: SQVTM and ANQGSEA. The V end lost 4 bases, the J end lost 4 bases, and 16 bases lay between the germline ends. The length of the CDR3 is 15 residues. The CDR3 is CSVGARDTATGELFF. In nucleotides, the CDR3 is TGCAGCGTTGGGGCCCGGGACACCGCCACCGGGGAGCTGTTTTTT.

This clonotype occurred many times. The chain couples TRBV12-3 or TRBV12-4 to TRBJ2-7; TRBD1 matches at 8 bases. The J segment lost 3 bases and the V segment lost 5 bases, leaving 3 bases of the junction unmatched. The CDR3 contains 13 residues. The CDR3 sequence: CASSGDRIYEQYF. The CDR3 coding sequence is TGTGCCAGCAGTGGGGACAGGATCTACGAGCAGTACTTC.